Detailed here is one T cell receptor (beta chain). The sample is drawn from a study of cytomegalovirus exposure and HLA in healthy donors. V lost 2 bases, J lost 1 base, and 19 bases stayed unmatched. The CDR3 runs 20 residues. Looked up from germline, CDR1 is SNHLY and CDR2 is FYNNEI. The study ran its PCR with 60 Vbeta and 13 Jbeta primers. The data were produced by immunoSEQ multiplex PCR, yet TCRdb's version contains in-frame clones alone and is incomplete. The repertoire has roughly 100,000 clones, 65% to 80% of them found once; the top ten carry more than 2.5%. The genes are TRBV2 and TRBJ1-1; 7 bases match TRBD1. The sequence was collected from a male donor in good health and CMV-seropositive. The sequencing input was PBMCs. This CDR3 is CASSEKKGWTGRGGNTEAFF. Written as DNA, the CDR3 is TGTGCCAGCAGTGAAAAGAAGGGGTGGACAGGCCGTGGGGGGAACACTGAAGCTTTCTTT.